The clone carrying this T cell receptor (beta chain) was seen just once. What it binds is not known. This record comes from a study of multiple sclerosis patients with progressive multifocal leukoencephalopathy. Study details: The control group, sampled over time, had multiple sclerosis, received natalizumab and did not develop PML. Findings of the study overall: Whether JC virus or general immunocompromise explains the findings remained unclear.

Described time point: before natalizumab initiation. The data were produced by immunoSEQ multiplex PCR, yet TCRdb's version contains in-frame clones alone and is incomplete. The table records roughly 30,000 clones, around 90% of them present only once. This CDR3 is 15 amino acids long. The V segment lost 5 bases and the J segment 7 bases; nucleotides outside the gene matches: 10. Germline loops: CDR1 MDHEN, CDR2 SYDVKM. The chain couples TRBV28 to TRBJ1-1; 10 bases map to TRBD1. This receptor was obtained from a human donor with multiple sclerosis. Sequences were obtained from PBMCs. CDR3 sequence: CASSPRTGGTGEAFF. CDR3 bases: TGTGCCAGCAGTCCCCGGACAGGGGGGACCGGTGAAGCTTTCTTT.